The rows below give T cell receptor beta chains drawn from one sample of a study of shared clonotypes between healthy human individuals. This table comes from immunoSEQ multiplex PCR, and its TCRdb copy is limited to in-frame clones, with some not included. The sample records under 850,000 clones, roughly 72% being singletons. The sample consisted of memory CD4+ T cells sorted from blood. Every receptor here comes from a woman aged 25 to 45 in good health. Each CDR3 is given with its conserved first and last residue. A D gene is named only where the DNA matches it firmly. Only some rows state a clone size, as once, few, many or a class for expanded clones.

J gene | D gene | V gene | clone size | CDR3 protein | CDR3 DNA
TRBJ2-7 | TRBD2 | TRBV2 | NA | CASRERAGNYEQYF | TGTGCCAGCAGGGAGAGAGCGGGGAACTACGAGCAGTACTTC
TRBJ2-1 | TRBD2 | TRBV9 | NA | CASSVTSGREQFF | TGTGCCAGCAGCGTTACTAGCGGTCGTGAGCAGTTCTTC
TRBJ2-1 | NA | TRBV25-1 | NA | CASSGREKFDEQFF | TGTGCCAGCAGTGGGAGGGAGAAATTCGATGAGCAGTTCTTC
TRBJ2-1 | TRBD1 | TRBV25-1 | many | CASVSGQGAREQFF | TGTGCCAGTGTGTCGGGACAGGGGGCGCGGGAGCAGTTCTTC
TRBJ1-5 | NA | TRBV28 | NA | CASSLTYQPQHF | TGTGCCAGCAGCCTGACTTATCAGCCCCAGCATTTT
TRBJ2-1 | NA | TRBV5-1 | NA | CASSLGQNEQFF | TGCGCCAGCAGCTTGGGGCAAAATGAGCAGTTCTTC
TRBJ2-1 | NA | TRBV5-5 | NA | CASSRGSNEQFF | TGTGCCAGCAGCAGGGGTTCGAATGAGCAGTTCTTC
TRBJ2-7 | NA | TRBV2 | NA | CASKPRGGYEQYF | TGTGCCAGCAAACCCAGGGGAGGCTACGAGCAGTACTTC
TRBJ1-5 | NA | TRBV28 | NA | CASRSDRSGGSNQPQHF | TGTGCCAGCAGATCCGACAGGAGCGGGGGGAGCAATCAGCCCCAGCATTTT
TRBJ2-1 | TRBD2 | TRBV18 | NA | CASSGTSGYNEQFF | TGTGCCAGCTCGGGGACTAGCGGGTACAATGAGCAGTTCTTC
TRBJ1-2 | NA | TRBV5-1 | many | CASSLGGGGYTF | TGCGCCAGCAGCTTGGGGGGAGGTGGCTACACCTTC
TRBJ1-5 | NA | TRBV2 | once | CASSEAPSGQNQPQHF | TGTGCCAGCAGTGAAGCGCCGTCGGGCCAAAATCAGCCCCAGCATTTT
TRBJ1-1 | TRBD1 | TRBV5-5 | NA | CASSLQGESEAFF | TGTGCCAGCAGCTTGCAGGGGGAGTCTGAAGCTTTCTTT
TRBJ2-4 | NA | TRBV18 | NA | CASSPQIAKNIQYF | TGTGCCAGCTCACCCCAAATAGCCAAAAACATTCAGTACTTC
TRBJ2-7 | TRBD1 | TRBV5-1 | NA | CASSAPDRGLYEQYF | TGCGCCAGCAGCGCTCCGGACAGGGGGCTTTACGAGCAGTACTTC
TRBJ2-7 | NA | TRBV9 | NA | CASSVGVRADYEQYF | TGTGCCAGCAGCGTAGGAGTCCGGGCGGACTACGAGCAGTACTTC
TRBJ2-7 | TRBD2 | TRBV11-1 | NA | CASSLALAGDYEQYF | TGTGCCAGCAGCTTAGCGCTAGCGGGAGACTACGAGCAGTACTTC
TRBJ1-5 | NA | TRBV19 | NA | CASIGQINQPQHF | TGTGCCAGTATAGGGCAGATCAATCAGCCCCAGCATTTT
TRBJ2-7 | NA | TRBV29-1 | NA | CSVTGPTYEQYF | TGCAGCGTGACCGGGCCTACCTACGAGCAGTACTTC
TRBJ2-5 | NA | TRBV28 | NA | CASSFWGPGQETQYF | TGTGCCAGCAGTTTCTGGGGCCCAGGCCAAGAGACCCAGTACTTC
TRBJ2-7 | TRBD2 | TRBV7-9 | NA | CASSPLTGTSGSRNEQYF | TGTGCCAGCAGCCCCTTGACCGGGACTAGCGGATCGCGAAACGAGCAGTACTTC
TRBJ2-7 | NA | TRBV6-1 | NA | CASSSFYEQYF | TGTGCCAGCAGTTCATTTTACGAGCAGTACTTC
TRBJ2-2 | TRBD1 | TRBV11-2 | few | CASSLNPGTGRTGELFF | TGTGCCAGCAGCTTAAACCCCGGGACAGGGCGGACCGGGGAGCTGTTTTTT
TRBJ1-1 | NA | TRBV6-5 | NA | CASSRGGQGNTEAFF | TGTGCCAGCAGTAGAGGAGGGCAGGGGAACACTGAAGCTTTCTTT
TRBJ2-5 | TRBD1 | TRBV5-1 | NA | CASSPTGDKETQYF | TGCGCCAGCAGCCCGACAGGGGACAAGGAGACCCAGTACTTC
TRBJ2-2 | NA | TRBV2 | NA | CASSELQGPGELFF | TGTGCCAGCAGTGAATTACAGGGCCCCGGGGAGCTGTTTTTT